This T cell receptor beta chain was sequenced in a study of identical twins. Points from the study as a whole: Out-of-frame alpha sequences common to twins exhibited a surplus of low generation probability. The models gave estimates that fell short of the out-of-frame TCR alpha sharing seen in monozygotic twins.

Per germline, CDR1 SGHDT and CDR2 YYEEEE. The CDR3 runs to 16 residues. V was pared by 0 bases and J by 3 bases, with 16 bases between. cDNA molecules carried unique molecular identifiers, and template switching added a universal primer site. MiXCR, applied by TCRdb to the 5' RACE reads, yields one record per CDR3 protein. This sample has fewer than 550,000 distinct CDR3 sequences, with 13% to 15% found just once. About this clonotype itself: Its antigen is not identified.

This sample was shared with a second study, whose subject was yellow fever vaccine responses in identical twins. As that study records: Reportedly, twins' vaccine T cell responses looked partly convergent and partly personalized.

The sequenced sample consisted of CD4+ T cells sorted from blood. The sequence was collected from a woman aged 18 to 35 in good health. The V and J genes are TRBV5-6 and TRBJ2-7; a weak D match, TRBD2 (6 bases). The CDR3 DNA sequence: TGTGCCAGCAGCTTGGCGGGGCAGTCGGGGGTCTACGAGCAGTACTTC. This gives the protein CASSLAGQSGVYEQYF. The full variable domain, its missing parts supplied by reference TRBV5-6 and TRBJ2-7, is DAGVTQSPTHLIKTRGQQVTLRCSPKSGHDTVSWYQQALGQGPQFIFQYYEEEERQRGNFPDRFSGHQFPNYSSELNVNALLLGDSALYLCASSLAGQSGVYEQYFGPGTRLTVT.